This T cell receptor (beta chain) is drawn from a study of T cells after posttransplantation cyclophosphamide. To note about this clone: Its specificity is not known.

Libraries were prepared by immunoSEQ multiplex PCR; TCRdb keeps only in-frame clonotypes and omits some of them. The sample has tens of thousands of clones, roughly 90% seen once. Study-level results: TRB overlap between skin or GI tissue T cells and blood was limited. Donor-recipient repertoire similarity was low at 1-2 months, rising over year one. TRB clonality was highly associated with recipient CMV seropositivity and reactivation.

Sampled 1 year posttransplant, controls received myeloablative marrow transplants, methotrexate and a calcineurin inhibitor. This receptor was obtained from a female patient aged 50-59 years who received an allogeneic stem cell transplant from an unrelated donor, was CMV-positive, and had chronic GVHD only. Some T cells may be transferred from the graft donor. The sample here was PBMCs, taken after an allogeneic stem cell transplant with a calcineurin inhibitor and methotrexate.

In DNA, the CDR3 is TGTGCCAGCAGCGGAGGACTAGCGGGAGTATACGAGCAGTACTTC. Translating it yields CASSGGLAGVYEQYF. The genes are TRBV2 and TRBJ2-7, with 13 bases that match TRBD2. Germline CDR1 SNHLY, CDR2 FYNNEI. V was clipped by 6 bases and J by 4 bases; unmatched bases: 6. This CDR3 is built from 15 residues.